Listed below are T cell receptor beta chains from one sample, sequenced in a study of blood T cell repertoires in COVID-19. Generated by immunoSEQ multiplex PCR, the TCRdb table keeps only in-frame clones and is missing some. Here the sample spans 180,000 or so clones, approximately 88% being singletons. Sequencing was carried out using PBMCs or T cells enriched from blood (not recorded which). These receptors all stem from a woman aged 55-70 years who had recovered from COVID-19. CDR3s include the opening cysteine and the closing phenylalanine or tryptophan. D genes are given only for firm matches. A clone size is listed for some rows: how often the clone was seen (once, few, many), or a class if it is expanded.

clone_size j_call d_call v_call cdr3_nt cdr3_aa
once TRBJ1-2 . TRBV7-9 TGTGCCAGCGGGGCGTTTGGGAACTATGGCTACACCTTC CASGAFGNYGYTF
. TRBJ1-2 . TRBV19 TGTGCCAGTAGTTTCCTCATGGGCGGCTACACCTTC CASSFLMGGYTF
. TRBJ2-3 TRBD2 TRBV7-9 TGTGCCAGCAGCCCCATGCTAGCGGGGTTTTCAGATACGCAGTATTTT CASSPMLAGFSDTQYF
. TRBJ1-6 . TRBV19 TGTGCCAGTAGTTCCCACGAGGGTTCACCCCTCCACTTT CASSSHEGSPLHF
. TRBJ1-1 TRBD1 TRBV5-1 TGCGCCAGCAGCTTGGTCGGGGACAGGACCGAAAAAGCTTTCTTT CASSLVGDRTEKAFF
. TRBJ2-1 . TRBV6-5 TGTGCCAGCAGGAGAGGGGGGGGCTCCTACAATGAGCAGTTCTTC CASRRGGGSYNEQFF
. TRBJ2-5 TRBD2 TRBV18 TGTGCCAGCTCACCGACTAGCGGAGCCTTCCAAGAGACCCAGTACTTC CASSPTSGAFQETQYF
. TRBJ1-1 TRBD1 TRBV12-3/TRBV12-4 TGTGCCAGCAGGAGACAGGGGTCTGAAGCTTTCTTT CASRRQGSEAFF
. TRBJ2-3 . TRBV5-1 TGCGCCAGCAGCTTCTCGGGGGGCTTGACAGATACGCAGTATTTT CASSFSGGLTDTQYF
once TRBJ2-3 . TRBV19 TGTGCCAGTAGTATAGAACTTGAGCGCACAGATACGCAGTATTTT CASSIELERTDTQYF